This section outlines one TCR beta chain sequence together with its context. Per germline, CDR1 MDHEN and CDR2 SYDVKM. The CDR3 contains 13 residues. V was pared by 10 bases and J by 6 bases, with 16 bases between. The source of the sample is a study of blood T cell repertoires in COVID-19. Background on the study: Acute and convalescent COVID-19 samples came from the United States, Italy and Spain. T cells, B-cell-depleted T cells, or PBMCs provided the cDNA or gDNA that served as material.

Methods used by the authors: Counts of nucleated cells, estimated from reference gene primer amplification, were obtained. Sequencing was performed with immunoSEQ multiplex PCR; in TCRdb, only in-frame clones are kept and a portion is missing. The D gene and trimming were derived from the DNA, and the V and J assignments and clone size from that table. The table has about 210,000 clones, around 90% seen once. Material: peripheral blood. The chain joins TRBV28 to TRBJ1-5, with D possibly matching TRBD1 (5 bases). The TCR sequence derives from a man aged 25-40 years with acute or convalescent COVID-19. The CDR3 DNA follows: TGTGCCATAACCGCAGGGAGGGGTCAGCCCCAGCATTTT. This gives the protein CAITAGRGQPQHF.